This T cell receptor beta chain stems from a study of blood T cell repertoires in COVID-19. The overall study: PBMCs, B-cell-depleted T cells, or T cells provided the cDNA or gDNA that made up the material.

All enrollees were about 18 to 89 years old and from 20 to 30 US areas. Profiled with immunoSEQ multiplex PCR; TCRdb holds only in-frame clones, not every one. The sample includes fewer than 600,000 clones, 85% to 90% seen only once; the top ten take 1.5% to 2%. V shed 4 bases and J 4 bases; nucleotides not matched to a gene: 4. The V gene's germline CDR1 is SGHRS and CDR2 YFSETQ. The CDR3 sequence is 13 residues long. The sample comprised PBMCs or T cells enriched from blood (not recorded which). The V and J genes are TRBV5-1 and TRBJ1-2; 7 bases agree with TRBD1. The receptor was isolated from a woman aged 40 to 50 who had recovered from COVID-19. The CDR3 loop is CASSEGQIYGYTF. The CDR3 bases are TGCGCCAGCAGCGAGGGACAGATCTATGGCTACACCTTC.